The 28 T cell receptor beta chains presented below share a single source sample, sequenced in a study of T cell repertoires in cytomegalovirus infection. TCRdb passed the reads through MiXCR, listing each CDR3 protein once. In the table there are fewer than 650,000 distinct CDR3 sequences, 40% of which are singletons. Antigen specificity for these receptors is unknown. The specimen comprised cultured PBMCs, sampled from culture after CMV antigen stimulation. These receptor sequences come from a human donor in good health (CMV status not recorded). Some clones in this sample may be carry-over from other donors' samples.

This clonotype was seen more than once but under ten times. The chain links TRBV6-5 to TRBJ1-5; a possible D gene is TRBD1 (6 bases). CDR3 length equals 13 residues. Per germline, CDR1 MNHEY and CDR2 SVGAGI. Trimming shortened V by 6 bases and J by 5 bases, and 11 bases separated the two germline ends. This CDR3 is CASSPNRDQPQHF. CDR3 bases: TGTGCCAGCAGCCCGAACAGGGATCAGCCCCAGCATTTT.

The chain is built from TRBV2 and TRBJ2-2, with D possibly matching TRBD2 (5 bases). V was pared by 6 bases and J by 0 bases, with 8 bases between. This CDR3 has 14 residues. The germline V gene encodes CDR1 SNHLY and CDR2 FYNNEI. CDR3 residues: CASSGGSNTGELFF. Written as DNA, the CDR3 is TGTGCCAGCAGCGGAGGTTCGAACACCGGGGAGCTGTTTTTT.

This rearrangement joins TRBV6-2 or TRBV6-3 to TRBJ2-1, with unresolved D. The germline gives CDR1 MNHEY, CDR2 SVGEGT. The V end was cut by 6 bases, the J end by 1 base, with 10 bases between. This CDR3 spans 14 amino acids. CDR3 nucleotides: TGTGCCAGCAGCACGCCTAGATCCTACAATGAGCAGTTCTTC. The encoded protein is CASSTPRSYNEQFF.

This rearrangement joins TRBV7-9 to TRBJ2-2, with 8 bases lining up with TRBD1. V was clipped by 2 bases and J by 2 bases; unmatched bases: 4. The germline V gene has CDR1 SEHNR and CDR2 FQNEAQ (reference sequence). CDR3 length equals 16 residues. In DNA, the CDR3 is TGTGCCAGCAGCTTAAGGGCAGGGGGCAACACCGGGGAGCTGTTTTTT. Protein: CASSLRAGGNTGELFF.

This clonotype was seen more than once but under ten times. The genes are TRBV7-2 and TRBJ1-1; D uncertain. This CDR3 is 15 amino acids long. V dropped 5 bases and J dropped 2 bases, with 15 bases sitting between them. CDR1 is SGHTA, CDR2 FQGNSA, per germline. In DNA, the CDR3 is TGTGCCAGCAGCCGTGGCGGGCGTCCCAACACTGAAGCTTTCTTT. Translation: CASSRGGRPNTEAFF.

The chain carries TRBV6-6 and TRBJ2-7; 8 bases align to TRBD2. Germline lookup yields CDR1 MNHNY and CDR2 SVGAGI (reference sequence). Unmatched junction bases numbered 11, after V lost 8 bases and J lost 2 bases. The CDR3 runs 15 residues. Here the CDR3 reads CASASGRHQAYEQYF. Here the CDR3 DNA reads TGTGCCAGCGCTAGCGGGCGACACCAGGCCTACGAGCAGTACTTC.

This CDR3 reads CASTTDRADTGELFF. CDR3 sequence (DNA): TGTGCCAGTACTACCGACAGGGCGGACACCGGGGAGCTGTTTTTT. The V and J genes are TRBV2 and TRBJ2-2; 7 nucleotides match TRBD1. V trimming: 9 bases; J trimming: 3 bases; junction bases outside the gene matches: 10. CDR3 length: 15 amino acids. CDR1 is SNHLY, CDR2 FYNNEI, per germline.

About this clonotype: This could be a read error, since a much larger clone is one nucleotide away. In this CDR3 the conserved last residue, phenylalanine or tryptophan, is missing, so a read error is likely. The CDR3 protein is CASSFGSRGDTQYY. For the CDR3, the DNA is TGTGCCAGCAGCTTTGGGTCTCGGGGAGATACGCAGTATTAT. J is TRBJ2-3 and V is TRBV7-2; tentatively, D is TRBD2 (5 bases). Trimming took off 3 bases at V and 5 bases at J, with 12 bases between the two ends. This CDR3 region has 14 residues. Germline CDR1 and CDR2: SGHTA and FQGNSA.

V is TRBV10-3 and J is TRBJ2-7; D tentatively reads TRBD1 or TRBD2 (6 bases each). V shed 6 bases and J shed 6 bases, with 18 bases lying between them. Germline CDR1 reads ENHRY; CDR2 reads SYGVKD. CDR3 size: 14 residues. The CDR3 reads CAISRAGQMGEQYF. The CDR3 DNA follows: TGTGCCATCAGCCGTGCGGGACAAATGGGCGAGCAGTACTTC.

This clonotype occurred a few times. CDR3 residues: CASSFAGTGWQPQHF. The DNA of the CDR3 is TGTGCCAGCAGCTTCGCTGGGACAGGGTGGCAGCCCCAGCATTTT. This chain connects TRBV7-9 to TRBJ1-5, with 9 bases fitting TRBD1. After removal of 3 bases from V and 7 bases from J, the junction contained 7 bases not matched to a gene. Germline values: CDR1 SEHNR, CDR2 FQNEAQ (reference sequence). The CDR3 sequence is 15 residues long.

This clonotype has just one count. This sequence joins TRBV6-2 or TRBV6-3 and TRBJ2-5, with 10 bases that match TRBD2. Germline V lookup: CDR1 MNHEY, CDR2 SVGEGT. The CDR3 runs 17 residues. The V gene end was trimmed by 3 bases and the J gene end by 6 bases; junction bases not matched to a gene: 13. CDR3 bases: TGTGCCAGCAGTTATGGTTCTAGCGGGAGTTCGAGGAAGACCCAGTACTTC. Protein sequence: CASSYGSSGSSRKTQYF.

The gene calls are TRBV4-2 and TRBJ2-2, with 9 bases fitting TRBD2. Germline V gene sequence: CDR1 LGHNA, CDR2 YNFKEQ. This CDR3 has 18 amino acids. Unmatched junction bases numbered 9, after V lost 0 bases and J lost 4 bases. For the CDR3, the DNA is TGTGCCAGCAGCCAAGATGCTTTCGAAGCGGGGGGCACCGGGGAGCTGTTTTTT. Translating gives CASSQDAFEAGGTGELFF.

V and J are TRBV6-5 and TRBJ2-3; D not certain. CDR1 is MNHEY and CDR2 is SVGAGI in the germline V gene. V was pared by 2 bases and J by 0 bases, with 15 bases between. The CDR3 contains 17 residues. CDR3 amino acids: CASSYKVSRASTDTQYF. The CDR3 DNA reads TGTGCCAGCAGTTACAAGGTCAGCCGGGCTAGCACAGATACGCAGTATTTT.

The V call is TRBV28, the J call TRBJ1-5; no reliable D call. V gave up 5 bases and J gave up 2 bases, with 19 bases separating them. Germline CDR1 reads MDHEN; CDR2 reads SYDVKM. The CDR3 runs to 17 residues. In nucleotides, the CDR3 is TGTGCCAGCAGTCCCACAATCGTCCCCTACGGCAATCAGCCCCAGCATTTT. As protein: CASSPTIVPYGNQPQHF.

The V gene is TRBV7-9, the J gene TRBJ2-3; 8 bases are shared with TRBD2. Germline CDR1 and CDR2: SEHNR and FQNEAQ (reference sequence). With 6 bases clipped from V and 1 base from J, the junction kept 12 bases outside the gene matches. This CDR3 has 17 amino acids. The CDR3 is CASRERGILRGTDTQYF. CDR3 in DNA: TGTGCCAGCAGGGAGCGGGGGATCCTCCGTGGCACAGATACGCAGTATTTT.

The chain joins TRBV12-3 or TRBV12-4 to TRBJ1-5, with D maybe TRBD1 (5 bases). The CDR3 consists of 13 residues. The V end was cut by 5 bases, the J end by 5 bases, with 10 bases between. The CDR3 DNA is TGTGCCAGCAGTATTGGGGCCTATCAGCCCCAGCATTTT. This sequence encodes CASSIGAYQPQHF.

This clonotype was counted ten times or more. The genes are TRBV7-8 and TRBJ2-2; D call uncertain. V was clipped by 1 base and J by 7 bases, with 4 bases between them. The V gene's germline CDR1 is SGHVS and CDR2 FQNEAQ. The CDR3 totals 12 residues. CDR3 region: CASSLVLGELFF. DNA for the CDR3: TGTGCCAGCAGCTTAGTCCTCGGGGAGCTGTTTTTT.

The chain uses TRBV19 and TRBJ2-1; D not certain. CDR3 length: 16 amino acids. The germline V gene has CDR1 LNHDA and CDR2 SQIVND (reference sequence). V lost 7 bases, J lost 10 bases, and 26 bases lay in between. CDR3 nucleotide sequence: TGTGCCAGTACCCCGACATTGACGTATTACCCGGAGGAGCAGTTCTTC. This sequence encodes CASTPTLTYYPEEQFF.

DNA of the CDR3: TGTGCCAGCAGTTTGCCGGGACTAGCATCCAATGAGCAGTTCTTC. It encodes CASSLPGLASNEQFF. This rearrangement joins TRBV7-9 to TRBJ2-1, with 9 positions matching TRBD2. The CDR3 loop spans 15 amino acids. Unmatched junction bases numbered 9, after V lost 6 bases and J lost 6 bases. Germline V lookup: CDR1 SEHNR, CDR2 FQNEAQ (reference sequence).

This sequence joins TRBV6-2 or TRBV6-3 and TRBJ2-7; a possible D gene is TRBD1 (5 bases). V gave up 8 bases and J gave up 2 bases, with 13 bases separating them. CDR1 is MNHEY and CDR2 is SVGEGT in the germline V gene. CDR3 length: 13 amino acids. CDR3 sequence reads: CASWGLGPYEQYF. The CDR3 DNA reads TGTGCCAGCTGGGGCCTTGGACCCTACGAGCAGTACTTC.

The chain is built from TRBV4-1 and TRBJ1-1; D gene uncertain. Germline V lookup: CDR1 MGHRA, CDR2 YSYEKL. There are 13 residues in the CDR3. Trimming shortened V by 1 base and J by 3 bases, and 6 bases separated the two germline ends. CDR3 region: CASSQGFDTEAFF. The CDR3 DNA reads TGCGCCAGCAGCCAAGGTTTCGACACTGAAGCTTTCTTT.

The V call is TRBV7-6, the J call TRBJ2-3, with TRBD2 matching 11 bases. Germline CDR1 and CDR2: SGHVS and FNYEAQ. Trimming removed 4 bases from V and 4 bases from J; junction bases left unmatched: 10. This CDR3 has 17 amino acids. CDR3 region: CASSSSPGLAASDTQYF. CDR3 DNA: TGTGCCAGCAGCTCGTCCCCGGGACTAGCGGCATCAGATACGCAGTATTTT.

There are a few counts of this clonotype. The rearrangement uses TRBV7-9 and TRBJ1-1; 7 positions match TRBD1. With V trimmed by 8 bases and J by 5 bases, 5 bases remained unmatched. The CDR3 runs to 12 residues. In germline, CDR1 is SEHNR, CDR2 FQNEAQ (reference sequence). The CDR3 sequence is CASSKGATEAFF. The CDR3, as DNA: TGTGCCAGCTCGAAGGGGGCTACTGAAGCTTTCTTT. Full variable domain (outside the CDR3, taken from reference TRBV7-9 and TRBJ1-1): DTGVSQNPRHKITKRGQNVTFRCDPISEHNRLYWYRQTLGQGPEFLTYFQNEAQLEKSRLLSDRFSAERPKGSFSTLEIQRTEQGDSAMYLCASSKGATEAFFGQGTRLTVV.

The chain links TRBV28 to TRBJ2-2; 14 nucleotides agree with TRBD2. This CDR3 spans 18 amino acids. The germline V gene has CDR1 MDHEN and CDR2 SYDVKM. Germline trimming cut 5 bases from V and 5 bases from J; bases unmatched to any gene: 10. The CDR3 loop reads CASSLRLAGGLRTGELFF. CDR3 nucleotide sequence: TGTGCCAGCAGTCTCCGACTAGCGGGGGGGCTAAGGACCGGGGAGCTGTTTTTT.

The chain carries TRBV12-3 or TRBV12-4 and TRBJ2-7; D possibly uses TRBD1 or TRBD2 (5 bases each). The CDR3 is 14 amino acids. V shed 6 bases and J shed 0 bases, with 12 bases lying between them. Here the CDR3 reads CASSPGPSSYEQYF. The CDR3 DNA reads as TGTGCCAGCAGCCCGGGACCGAGCTCCTACGAGCAGTACTTC.

The chain is built from TRBV11-2 and TRBJ2-2, with 8 bases lining up with TRBD2. Germline V gene data show CDR1 as SGHAT and CDR2 as FQNNGV. Trimming at V came to 5 bases and at J to 2 bases, leaving 13 bases not matched to a gene. CDR3 length equals 18 residues. CDR3 DNA: TGTGCCAGCAGCCCTAAACGATCGGGGGGGCCCAACACCGGGGAGCTGTTTTTT. As protein: CASSPKRSGGPNTGELFF. Combining the CDR3 with reference TRBV11-2 and TRBJ2-2 gives the whole variable domain EAGVAQSPRYKIIEKRQSVAFWCNPISGHATLYWYQQILGQGPKLLIQFQNNGVVDDSQLPKDRFSAERLKGVDSTLKIQPAKLEDSAVYLCASSPKRSGGPNTGELFFGEGSRLTVL.

The gene calls are TRBV6-2 or TRBV6-3 and TRBJ2-1, with D perhaps TRBD1 or TRBD2 (5 bases each). Germline-derived CDR1 and CDR2 are MNHEY and SVGEGT. V was clipped by 4 bases and J by 8 bases, with 12 bases between them. The CDR3 extends over 13 amino acids. CDR3: CASSSGTRDEQFF. DNA of the CDR3: TGTGCCAGCAGTTCCGGGACGCGAGATGAGCAGTTCTTC.

This clonotype was counted many times. The V and J genes are TRBV7-2 and TRBJ2-7, with 13 bases that match TRBD2. Germline assignment: CDR1 SGHTA and CDR2 FQGNSA. The CDR3 is made up of 16 amino acids. V lost 7 bases and J lost 2; bases outside the gene matches: 8. CDR3 amino acids: CASNLNGLAGAYEQYF. CDR3 bases: TGTGCCAGCAACTTGAACGGACTAGCGGGAGCCTACGAGCAGTACTTC.